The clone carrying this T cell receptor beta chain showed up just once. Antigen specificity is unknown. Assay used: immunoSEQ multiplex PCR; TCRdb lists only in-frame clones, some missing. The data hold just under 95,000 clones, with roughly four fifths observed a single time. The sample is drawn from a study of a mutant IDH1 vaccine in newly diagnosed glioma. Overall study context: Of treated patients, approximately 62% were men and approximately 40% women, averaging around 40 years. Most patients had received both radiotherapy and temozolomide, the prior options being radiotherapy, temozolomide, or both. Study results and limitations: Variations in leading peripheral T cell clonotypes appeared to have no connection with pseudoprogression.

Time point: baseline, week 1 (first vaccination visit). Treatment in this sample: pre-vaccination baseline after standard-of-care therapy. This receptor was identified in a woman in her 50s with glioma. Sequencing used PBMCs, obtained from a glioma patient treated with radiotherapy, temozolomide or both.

The CDR3 nucleotides are TGTGCCAGCTCACCCGGACAGGGAGATATCTATGGCTACACCTTC. This codes for CASSPGQGDIYGYTF. V gene TRBV18 combines with J gene TRBJ1-2; 8 bases line up with TRBD1. Germline V gene data show CDR1 as KGHSH and CDR2 as LQKENI. V lost 3 bases and J lost 4; bases outside the gene matches: 7. CDR3 size: 15 residues. The whole variable domain, remainder taken from reference TRBV18 and TRBJ1-2, is NAGVMQNPRHLVRRRGQEARLRCSPMKGHSHVYWYRQLPEEGLKFMVYLQKENIIDESGMPKERFSAEFPKEGPSILRIQQVVRGDSAAYFCASSPGQGDIYGYTFGSGTRLTVV.